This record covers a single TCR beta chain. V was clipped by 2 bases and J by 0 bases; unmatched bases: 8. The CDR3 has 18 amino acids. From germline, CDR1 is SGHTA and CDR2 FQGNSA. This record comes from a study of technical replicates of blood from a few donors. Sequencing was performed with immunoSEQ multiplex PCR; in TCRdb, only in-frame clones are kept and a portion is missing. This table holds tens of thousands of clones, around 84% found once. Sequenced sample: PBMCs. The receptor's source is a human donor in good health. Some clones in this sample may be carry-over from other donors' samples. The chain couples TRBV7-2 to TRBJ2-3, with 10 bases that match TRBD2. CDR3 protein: CASSLRQLAGASTDTQYF. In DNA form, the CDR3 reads TGTGCCAGCAGCTTAAGGCAGCTAGCGGGAGCTAGCACAGATACGCAGTATTTT.